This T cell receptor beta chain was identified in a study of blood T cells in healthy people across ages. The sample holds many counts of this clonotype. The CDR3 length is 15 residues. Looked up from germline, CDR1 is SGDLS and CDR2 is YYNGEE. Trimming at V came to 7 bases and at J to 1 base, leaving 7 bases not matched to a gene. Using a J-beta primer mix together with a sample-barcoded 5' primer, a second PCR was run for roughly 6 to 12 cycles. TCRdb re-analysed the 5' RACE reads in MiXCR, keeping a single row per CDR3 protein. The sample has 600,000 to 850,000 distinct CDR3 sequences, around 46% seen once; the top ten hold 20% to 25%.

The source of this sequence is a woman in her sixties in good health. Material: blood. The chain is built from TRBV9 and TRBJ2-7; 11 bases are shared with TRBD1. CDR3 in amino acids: CASARDRGDSYEQYF. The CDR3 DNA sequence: TGTGCCAGCGCTAGGGACAGGGGGGATTCCTACGAGCAGTACTTC.